Following are 19 T cell receptor beta chains from one sample sequenced in a study of blood T cell repertoires in COVID-19. Sequenced by immunoSEQ multiplex PCR; TCRdb stores in-frame clones only, minus some. The sample has approximately 96,000 clones, about 88% seen once. The sample comprised peripheral blood. The receptors were gathered from a woman older than 75 with acute or convalescent COVID-19.

This chain links TRBV11-2 with TRBJ2-5; unclear D gene. The CDR3 spans 15 residues. With 2 bases removed from V and 5 bases from J, the gap between germline ends came to 15 bases. Germline CDR1 reads SGHAT; CDR2 reads FQNNGV. The DNA of the CDR3 is TGTGCCAGCAGCTTAAGACCCGCGGAGAAGGAGACCCAGTACTTC. Protein: CASSLRPAEKETQYF.

This chain connects TRBV24-1 to TRBJ2-7; 8 nucleotides agree with TRBD1. CDR1 and CDR2 (germline): KGHDR, SFDVKD. Unmatched junction bases numbered 3, after V lost 10 bases and J lost 5 bases. There are 11 residues in the CDR3. The CDR3 region is CATADRDEQYF. CDR3 in DNA: TGTGCCACAGCGGACAGGGACGAGCAGTACTTC.

The chain combines TRBV6-2 or TRBV6-3 with TRBJ1-1, with 9 bases identical to TRBD1. The junction had 4 bases not matched to a gene; V was cut back by 2 bases and J by 3 bases. The germline CDR1 and CDR2 sequences are MNHEY and SVGEGT. The CDR3 runs 15 residues. CDR3 region: CASSYPGTGYTEAFF. CDR3 sequence (DNA): TGTGCCAGCAGTTACCCCGGGACAGGGTACACTGAAGCTTTCTTT.

To note about this clone: Distinct nucleotide sequences in the sample also encode this CDR3. The rearrangement uses TRBV30 and TRBJ1-6, with 9 bases lining up with TRBD1. Trimming cost V 7 bases and J 9 bases; bases outside gene matches: 7. The CDR3 spans 13 residues. CDR1 and CDR2 (germline): GTSNPN, SVGIG (reference sequence). The chain's CDR3 is CASTGQGTSPLHF. The DNA of the CDR3 is TGTGCCTCAACGGGACAGGGCACTTCACCCCTCCACTTT.

The V gene is TRBV13, the J gene TRBJ1-2; D is undetermined. This CDR3 spans 15 amino acids. CDR1 and CDR2 from the germline V gene are PRHDT and FYEKMQ (reference sequence). Trimming left V 4 bases short and J 3 bases short, with 15 bases between. CDR3 protein: CASSSLTTADYGYTF. Here the CDR3 DNA reads TGTGCCAGCAGCTCCTTGACGACCGCGGACTATGGCTACACCTTC.

The chain couples TRBV4-3 to TRBJ2-1; D is possibly TRBD2 (6 bases). From germline, CDR1 is LGHNA and CDR2 YSLEER. Trimming removed 0 bases at V and 2 bases at J, with 14 bases between. The length of the CDR3 is 17 residues. The CDR3 loop is CASSQDPSGPPYNEQFF. The CDR3 DNA reads as TGCGCCAGCAGCCAAGATCCCAGCGGGCCCCCCTACAATGAGCAGTTCTTC.

The gene calls are TRBV21-1 and TRBJ1-4; the tabulated D call, TRBD1, remains unverified against the DNA. TRBV21-1 is assigned pseudogene status. CDR3 length: 15 amino acids. DNA for the CDR3: TGTGCCAGCAGCAAAGTAGGGACAGCGAATGAAAAACTGTTTTTT. Translation: CASSKVGTANEKLFF.

The chain couples TRBV7-8 to TRBJ2-7, with a possible D match to TRBD2 (7 bases). CDR1 and CDR2 from the germline V gene are SGHVS and FQNEAQ. Trimming took off 1 base at V and 3 bases at J, with 16 bases between the two ends. This CDR3 spans 16 amino acids. In DNA, the CDR3 is TGTGCCAGCAGCTTAGGTGGGGGGGCCAGATACTACGAGCAGTACTTC. Encoded protein: CASSLGGGARYYEQYF.

J is TRBJ2-7 and V is TRBV11-2; 8 bases line up with TRBD2. J was trimmed by 2 bases and V by 5 bases; bases with no gene match: 5. CDR1 is SGHAT and CDR2 is FQNNGV in the germline V gene. The CDR3 has 14 amino acids. CDR3: CASSLPGLAYEQYF. In DNA, the CDR3 is TGTGCCAGCAGCCTACCGGGACTAGCCTACGAGCAGTACTTC.

This clone was counted once. V usage is TRBV2 and J usage is TRBJ1-2; no reliable D call. Germline V lookup: CDR1 SNHLY, CDR2 FYNNEI. V was pared by 8 bases and J by 5 bases, with 9 bases between. The CDR3 runs 11 residues. For the CDR3, the DNA is TGTGCCAGCCCTCGAGGGTATGGCTACACCTTC. Translation: CASPRGYGYTF.

The V gene is TRBV19, the J gene TRBJ1-1, with TRBD1 matching over 9 bases. The CDR3 covers 14 residues. Germline CDR1 LNHDA, CDR2 SQIVND (reference sequence). The V and J ends lost 2 bases and 5 bases, in that order; junction bases with no gene match: 3. The CDR3 here is CASSINRGRTEAFF. The CDR3 nucleotides are TGTGCCAGTAGTATAAACAGGGGGCGGACTGAAGCTTTCTTT.

The chain is built from TRBV12-3 or TRBV12-4 and TRBJ1-1, with 9 positions matching TRBD1. Unmatched junction bases numbered 6, after V lost 5 bases and J lost 8 bases. This CDR3 has 13 amino acids. The CDR3 DNA sequence: TGTGCCAGCAGTATATCGGGACAGGGAGAAGCTTTCTTT. As protein: CASSISGQGEAFF.

J is TRBJ2-3 and V is TRBV4-3, with 11 bases identical to TRBD2. Trimming took 3 bases from V and 1 from J; bases not matched to a gene: 3. CDR1 LGHNA and CDR2 YSLEER come from the germline V gene. This CDR3 contains 16 residues. This chain's CDR3 is CASSQLGLAGTDTQYF. CDR3 coding DNA: TGCGCCAGCAGCCAGCTGGGACTAGCGGGCACAGATACGCAGTATTTT.

J is TRBJ2-2 and V is TRBV7-2, with TRBD2 matching over 11 bases. Germline V gene data show CDR1 as SGHTA and CDR2 as FQGNSA. CDR3 length: 17 amino acids. V shed 4 bases, J shed 1 base, and the junction held 5 bases outside the gene matches. The CDR3 region is CASSSLAGGGNTGELFF. The CDR3 region has the DNA TGTGCCAGCAGCTCTCTAGCGGGGGGCGGGAACACCGGGGAGCTGTTTTTT.

A single count supports this clone. The chain is built from TRBV7-2 and TRBJ1-4; no reliable D call. This CDR3 is 14 amino acids long. Germline CDR1 SGHTA, CDR2 FQGNSA. V was trimmed by 4 bases and J by 6 bases, leaving 12 bases between them. CDR3 nucleotide sequence: TGTGCCAGCAGCTACCGTTTGGCAGATGAAAAACTGTTTTTT. It encodes CASSYRLADEKLFF.

This sequence joins TRBV2 and TRBJ1-1; D might be TRBD1 (5 bases). V was cut by 4 bases and J by 0 bases, with 9 bases left in between. Germline V gene lookup returns CDR1 SNHLY and CDR2 FYNNEI. CDR3 length equals 14 residues. As DNA, the CDR3 is TGTGCCAGCAGTGGGAGGGGATTGAACACTGAAGCTTTCTTT. Translating it yields CASSGRGLNTEAFF.

V gene TRBV7-2 combines with J gene TRBJ2-3; 8 bases agree with TRBD2. The CDR3 loop spans 15 amino acids. With 7 bases clipped from V and 5 bases from J, the junction kept 11 bases outside the gene matches. Germline CDR1 reads SGHTA; CDR2 reads FQGNSA. CDR3 bases: TGTGCCAGCACCATTAGCGGGGCCTCGGGAGATACGCAGTATTTT. Protein sequence: CASTISGASGDTQYF.

The chain joins TRBV19 to TRBJ2-5; a weak D match, TRBD2 (5 bases). V was shortened by 7 bases and J by 2 bases, with 11 bases between the two germline ends. The CDR3 is 13 amino acids. Germline V lookup: CDR1 LNHDA, CDR2 SQIVND (reference sequence). The CDR3 loop is CASTPPGQETQYF. The CDR3 DNA sequence: TGTGCCAGTACCCCTCCGGGGCAAGAGACCCAGTACTTC.

This sequence joins TRBV29-1 and TRBJ2-3; 12 bases are shared with TRBD2. V shed 1 base and J 10 bases; nucleotides not matched to a gene: 9. Germline assignment: CDR1 SQVTM and CDR2 ANQGSEA. There are 15 residues in the CDR3. The CDR3 sequence is CSVEAWTSGILAQYF. The CDR3 region has the DNA TGCAGCGTTGAAGCGTGGACTAGCGGGATCTTAGCGCAGTATTTT.